This TCR beta chain was retrieved from a study of blood T cell repertoires in COVID-19. Study details: The cDNA or gDNA used as material had been derived from T cells, B-cell-depleted T cells, or PBMCs.

In the original workflow: The authors estimated nucleated cell counts from reference gene primer amplification. Libraries were prepared by immunoSEQ multiplex PCR; TCRdb keeps only in-frame clonotypes and omits some of them. V and J calls and clone size are copied from that table; D and trimming were computed from the DNA. The sample has around 200,000 clones, approximately 87% seen once. The CDR3 totals 15 residues. Between the trimmed V and J ends, which lost 1 base and 5 bases, there was a span of 16 bases. Per germline, CDR1 SGHNT and CDR2 YYREEE (reference sequence). The origin of this receptor is a man in his 60s who had recovered from COVID-19. The material sequenced was peripheral blood. J is TRBJ2-7 and V is TRBV5-4, with a weak D call TRBD2 (6 bases). CDR3 in DNA: TGTGCCAGCAGCTTGCCCGGGACGGAGGGCCACGAGCAGTACTTC. Protein sequence: CASSLPGTEGHEQYF.